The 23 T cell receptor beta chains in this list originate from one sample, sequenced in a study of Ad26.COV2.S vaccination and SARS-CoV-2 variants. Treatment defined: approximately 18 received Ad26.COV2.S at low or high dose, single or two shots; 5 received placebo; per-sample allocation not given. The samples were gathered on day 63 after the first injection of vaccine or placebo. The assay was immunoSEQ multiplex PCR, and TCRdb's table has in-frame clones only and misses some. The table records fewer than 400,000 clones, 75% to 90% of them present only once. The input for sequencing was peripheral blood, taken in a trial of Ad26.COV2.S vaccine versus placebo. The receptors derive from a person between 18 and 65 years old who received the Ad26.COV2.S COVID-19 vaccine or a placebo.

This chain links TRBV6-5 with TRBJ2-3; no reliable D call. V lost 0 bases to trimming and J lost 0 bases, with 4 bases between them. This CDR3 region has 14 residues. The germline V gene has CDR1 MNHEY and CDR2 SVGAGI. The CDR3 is CASSYSESTDTQYF. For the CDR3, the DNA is TGTGCCAGCAGTTACTCGGAGAGCACAGATACGCAGTATTTT.

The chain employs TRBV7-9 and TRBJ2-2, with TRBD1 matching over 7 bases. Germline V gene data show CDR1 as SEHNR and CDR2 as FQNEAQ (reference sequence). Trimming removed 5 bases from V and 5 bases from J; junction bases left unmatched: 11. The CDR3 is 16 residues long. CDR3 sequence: CASSLPTGMKTGELFF. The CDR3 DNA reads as TGTGCCAGCAGCCTACCGACAGGGATGAAAACCGGGGAGCTGTTTTTT.

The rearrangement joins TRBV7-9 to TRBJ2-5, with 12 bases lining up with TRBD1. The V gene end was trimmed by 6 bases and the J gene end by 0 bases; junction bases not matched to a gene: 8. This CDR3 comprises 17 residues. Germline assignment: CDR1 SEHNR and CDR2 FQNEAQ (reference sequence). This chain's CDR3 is CASSRGQGALYQETQYF. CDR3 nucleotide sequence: TGTGCCAGCAGTCGGGGACAGGGGGCGTTGTACCAAGAGACCCAGTACTTC.

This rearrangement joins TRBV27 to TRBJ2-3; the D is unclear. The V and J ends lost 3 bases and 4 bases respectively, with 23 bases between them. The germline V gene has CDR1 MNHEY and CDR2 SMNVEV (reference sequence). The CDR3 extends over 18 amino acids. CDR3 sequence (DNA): TGTGCCAGCAGTTTTTTAAGGTTGCACACTGATCGCGCAGATACGCAGTATTTT. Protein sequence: CASSFLRLHTDRADTQYF.

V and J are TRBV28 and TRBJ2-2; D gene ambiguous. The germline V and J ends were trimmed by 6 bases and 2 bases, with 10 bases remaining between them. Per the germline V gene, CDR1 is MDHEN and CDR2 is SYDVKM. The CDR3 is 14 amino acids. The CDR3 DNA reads TGTGCCAGCAGCATCGGACCCAACACCGGGGAGCTGTTTTTT. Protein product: CASSIGPNTGELFF.

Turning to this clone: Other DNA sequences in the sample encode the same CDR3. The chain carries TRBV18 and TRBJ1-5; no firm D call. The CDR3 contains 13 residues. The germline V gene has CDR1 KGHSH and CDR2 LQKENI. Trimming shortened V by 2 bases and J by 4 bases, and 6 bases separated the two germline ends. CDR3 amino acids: CASSPDINQPQHF. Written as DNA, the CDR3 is TGTGCCAGCTCACCAGACATAAATCAGCCCCAGCATTTT.

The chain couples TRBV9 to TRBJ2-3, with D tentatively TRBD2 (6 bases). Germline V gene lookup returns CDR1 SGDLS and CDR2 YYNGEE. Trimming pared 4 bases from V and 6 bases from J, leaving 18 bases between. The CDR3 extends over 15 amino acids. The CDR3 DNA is TGTGCCAGCAGCCCTCGGAGGGAAACTGACGATACGCAGTATTTT. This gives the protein CASSPRRETDDTQYF.

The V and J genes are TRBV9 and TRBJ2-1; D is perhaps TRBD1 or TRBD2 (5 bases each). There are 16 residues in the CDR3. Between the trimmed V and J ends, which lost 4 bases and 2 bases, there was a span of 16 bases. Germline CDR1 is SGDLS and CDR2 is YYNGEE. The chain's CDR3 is CASSLRDGGPYNEQFF. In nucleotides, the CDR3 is TGTGCCAGCAGCCTCCGGGACGGAGGACCCTACAATGAGCAGTTCTTC.

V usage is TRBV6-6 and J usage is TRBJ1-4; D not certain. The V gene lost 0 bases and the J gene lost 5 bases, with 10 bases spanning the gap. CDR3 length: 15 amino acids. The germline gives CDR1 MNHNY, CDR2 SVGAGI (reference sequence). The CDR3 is CASSYSSGRNEKLFF. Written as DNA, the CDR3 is TGTGCCAGCAGTTACTCATCGGGAAGGAATGAAAAACTGTTTTTT.

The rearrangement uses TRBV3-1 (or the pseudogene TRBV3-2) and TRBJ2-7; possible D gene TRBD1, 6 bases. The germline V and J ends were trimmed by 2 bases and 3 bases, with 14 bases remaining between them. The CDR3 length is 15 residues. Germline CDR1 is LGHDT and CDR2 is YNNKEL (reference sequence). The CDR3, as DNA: TGTGCCAGCAGCCAAAACCCGGGACAAAACTACGAGCAGTACTTC. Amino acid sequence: CASSQNPGQNYEQYF.

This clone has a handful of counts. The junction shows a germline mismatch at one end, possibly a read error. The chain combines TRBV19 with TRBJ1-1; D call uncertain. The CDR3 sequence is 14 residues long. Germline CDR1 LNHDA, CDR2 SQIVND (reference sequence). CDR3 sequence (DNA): TGTGCCAGTAGTATTGATAGGACGAACGCTGAAGCTTTCTTT. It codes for CASSIDRTNAEAFF.

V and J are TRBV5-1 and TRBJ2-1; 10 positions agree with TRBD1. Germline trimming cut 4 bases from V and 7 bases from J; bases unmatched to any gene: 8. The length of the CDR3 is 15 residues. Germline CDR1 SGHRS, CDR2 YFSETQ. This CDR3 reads CASSLRQGAGNEQFF. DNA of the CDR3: TGCGCCAGCAGCCTCCGACAGGGGGCTGGGAATGAGCAGTTCTTC.

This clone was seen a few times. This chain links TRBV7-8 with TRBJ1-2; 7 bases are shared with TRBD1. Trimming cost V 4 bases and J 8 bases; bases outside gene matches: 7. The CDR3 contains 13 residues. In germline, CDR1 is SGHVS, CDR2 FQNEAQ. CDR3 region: CASSWEDRVGYTF. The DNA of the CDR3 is TGTGCCAGCAGCTGGGAAGACAGGGTCGGCTACACCTTC.

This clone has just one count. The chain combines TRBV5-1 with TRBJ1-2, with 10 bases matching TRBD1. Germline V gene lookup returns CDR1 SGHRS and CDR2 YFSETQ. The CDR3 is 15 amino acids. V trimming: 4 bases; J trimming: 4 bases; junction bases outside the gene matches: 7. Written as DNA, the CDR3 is TGCGCCAGCAGCCTGGGACAGGGGACGTCCTATGGCTACACCTTC. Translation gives CASSLGQGTSYGYTF.

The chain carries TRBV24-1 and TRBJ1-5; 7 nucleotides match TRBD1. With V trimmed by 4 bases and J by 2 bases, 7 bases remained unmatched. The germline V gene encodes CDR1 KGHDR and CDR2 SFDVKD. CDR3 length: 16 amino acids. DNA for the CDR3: TGTGCCACCAGTGACTCAAACAGGGGCCGCAATCAGCCCCAGCATTTT. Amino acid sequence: CATSDSNRGRNQPQHF.

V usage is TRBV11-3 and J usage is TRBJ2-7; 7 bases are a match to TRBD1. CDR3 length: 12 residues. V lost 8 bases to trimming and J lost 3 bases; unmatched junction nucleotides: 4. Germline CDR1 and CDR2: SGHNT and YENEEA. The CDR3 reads CASEGQHYEQYF. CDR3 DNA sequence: TGTGCCAGCGAGGGACAGCACTACGAGCAGTACTTC.

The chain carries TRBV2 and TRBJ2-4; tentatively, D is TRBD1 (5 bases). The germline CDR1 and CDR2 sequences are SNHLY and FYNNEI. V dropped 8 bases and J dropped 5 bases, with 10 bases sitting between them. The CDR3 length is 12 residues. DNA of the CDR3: TGTGCCAGCGCGACAGAAGAAAACATTCAGTACTTC. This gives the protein CASATEENIQYF. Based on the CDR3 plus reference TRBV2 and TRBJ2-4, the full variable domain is EPEVTQTPSHQVTQMGQEVILRCVPISNHLYFYWYRQILGQKVEFLVSFYNNEISEKSEIFDDQFSVERPDGSNFTLKIRSTKLEDSAMYFCASATEENIQYFGAGTRLSVL.

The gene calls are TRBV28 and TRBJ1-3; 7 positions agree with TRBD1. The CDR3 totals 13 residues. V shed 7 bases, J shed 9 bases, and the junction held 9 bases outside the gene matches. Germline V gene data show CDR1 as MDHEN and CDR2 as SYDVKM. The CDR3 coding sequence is TGTGCCAGCATCGACAGGGCGTCACGCACCATATATTTT. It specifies CASIDRASRTIYF.

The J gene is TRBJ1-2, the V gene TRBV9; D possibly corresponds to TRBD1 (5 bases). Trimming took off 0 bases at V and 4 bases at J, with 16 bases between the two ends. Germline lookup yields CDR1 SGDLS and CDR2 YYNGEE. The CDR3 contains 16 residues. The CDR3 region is CASSVGQSAGIYGYTF. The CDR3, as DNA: TGTGCCAGCAGCGTAGGACAGAGCGCCGGGATCTATGGCTACACCTTC. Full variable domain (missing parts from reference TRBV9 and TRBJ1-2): DSGVTQTPKHLITATGQRVTLRCSPRSGDLSVYWYQQSLDQGLQFLIQYYNGEERAKGNILERFSAQQFPDLHSELNLSSLELGDSALYFCASSVGQSAGIYGYTFGSGTRLTVV.

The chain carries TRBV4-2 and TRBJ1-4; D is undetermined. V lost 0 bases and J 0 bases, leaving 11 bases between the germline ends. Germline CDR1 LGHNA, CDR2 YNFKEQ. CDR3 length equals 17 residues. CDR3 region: CASSQDDGRATNEKLFF. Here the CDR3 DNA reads TGTGCCAGCAGCCAAGATGACGGCAGAGCAACTAATGAAAAACTGTTTTTT.

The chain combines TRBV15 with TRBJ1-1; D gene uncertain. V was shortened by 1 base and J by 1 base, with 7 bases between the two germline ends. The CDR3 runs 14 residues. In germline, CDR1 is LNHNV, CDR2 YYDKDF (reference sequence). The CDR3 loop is CATSRGEENTEAFF. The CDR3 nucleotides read TGTGCCACCAGCAGAGGGGAGGAGAACACTGAAGCTTTCTTT.

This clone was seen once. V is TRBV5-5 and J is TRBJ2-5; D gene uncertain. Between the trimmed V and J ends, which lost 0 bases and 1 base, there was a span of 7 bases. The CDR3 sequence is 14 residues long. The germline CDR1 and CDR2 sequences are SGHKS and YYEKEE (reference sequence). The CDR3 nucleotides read TGTGCCAGCAGCTTGGGGACGGCCCAAGAGACCCAGTACTTC. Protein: CASSLGTAQETQYF.

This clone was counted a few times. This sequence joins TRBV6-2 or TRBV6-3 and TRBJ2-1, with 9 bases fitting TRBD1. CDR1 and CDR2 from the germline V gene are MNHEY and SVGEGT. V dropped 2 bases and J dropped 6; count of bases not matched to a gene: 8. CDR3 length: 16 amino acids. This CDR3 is CASSYLGQGMVNEQFF. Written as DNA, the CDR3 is TGTGCCAGCAGTTACCTAGGACAGGGGATGGTCAATGAGCAGTTCTTC.